The next 20 T cell receptor beta chains were all read from a single sample in a study of T cells in Graves' hyperthyroidism and ophthalmopathy. Researchers amplified the TCR beta CDR3 regions from RNA transcripts. TCR CDR3 regions were first amplified by RT-PCR with HTBI primers. TCRdb ran MiXCR on the multiplex PCR reads and lists one entry per CDR3 protein. This sample carries about 560,000 distinct CDR3 sequences, 40% to 55% of them seen once, and the ten largest clones take 8.2%. The sequenced sample consisted of peripheral blood or thyroid tissue (not recorded which). The source is a woman younger than 30 with Graves' hyperthyroidism.

This clonotype was seen at least ten times. The rearrangement links TRBV29-1 to TRBJ2-7; maybe TRBD2 (6 bases). The CDR3 sequence is 13 residues long. Germline V lookup: CDR1 SQVTM, CDR2 ANQGSEA. V was shortened by 3 bases and J by 2 bases, with 11 bases between the two germline ends. The CDR3 sequence is CSVEAGSTYEQYF. In DNA form, the CDR3 reads TGCAGCGTTGAGGCGGGATCAACCTACGAGCAGTACTTC.

Concerning this clonotype: This could be a read error, since a much larger clone is one nucleotide away. Since the CDR3 does not end with the conserved phenylalanine or tryptophan, this likely comes from a read error. This rearrangement joins TRBV7-6 to TRBJ1-2, with 8 bases identical to TRBD1. Losses at the gene ends were 5 bases for V and 8 bases for J; bases not matched to a gene: 4. This CDR3 has 12 residues. Per germline, CDR1 SGHVS and CDR2 FNYEAQ. CDR3 in DNA: TGTGCCAGCAGCCCACGGGACAGGGGCTACACCTCC. Translating gives CASSPRDRGYTS.

As for this clonotype: A much more abundant neighbour one base away suggests this may be a read error. This chain links TRBV7-8 with TRBJ2-5; 7 positions agree with TRBD2. CDR1 is SGHVS and CDR2 is FQNEAQ in the germline V gene. This CDR3 region has 12 residues. V was pared by 6 bases and J by 9 bases, with 7 bases of the junction left unmatched. The CDR3 bases are TGTGCCAGCAGAGGACTAGAAGGGGCCCAGTACTTC. Translating it yields CASRGLEGAQYF.

A word on this clonotype: With a much larger clone just one base away, this may be a read error. This rearrangement joins TRBV7-4 to TRBJ2-7; 9 nucleotides match TRBD2. The CDR3 is 14 residues long. CDR1 and CDR2 from the germline V gene are SGHVT and SQSDAQ. This CDR3 is CASSVSGRAYKQYF. The DNA for the CDR3 is TGTGCCAGCAGCGTTAGCGGGAGAGCCTACAAGCAGTACTTC. The whole variable domain, remainder taken from reference TRBV7-4 and TRBJ2-7, is GAGVSQSPRYKVAKRGRDVALRCDSISGHVTLYWYRQTLGQGSEVLTYSQSDAQRDKSGRPSGRFSAERPERSVSTLKIQRTEQGDSAVYLCASSVSGRAYKQYFGPGTRLTVT.

The chain couples TRBV29-1 to TRBJ2-7; D uncertain. Germline V lookup: CDR1 SQVTM, CDR2 ANQGSEA. V was cut by 4 bases and J by 4 bases, with 20 bases left in between. CDR3 length equals 15 residues. The CDR3 sequence is CSVASSSRRAYEQYF. CDR3 nucleotide sequence: TGCAGCGTTGCCAGCAGCTCCAGACGGGCATACGAGCAGTACTTC.

This clonotype was seen many times. The CDR3 DNA sequence: TGTGCCAGCGATTCGGGGGACTCACCCCTCCACTTT. Translation gives CASDSGDSPLHF. The V call is TRBV2, the J call TRBJ1-6; D might be TRBD1 (5 bases). The CDR3 sequence is 12 residues long. The germline V gene has CDR1 SNHLY and CDR2 FYNNEI. Deletions cut 8 bases from V and 10 bases from J, with 12 bases between.

Concerning this clonotype itself: Given a much more abundant clone one base away, this may be a read error. The gene calls are TRBV20-1 and TRBJ1-5; possible D gene TRBD1, 6 bases. Trimming took off 0 bases at V and 2 bases at J, with 11 bases between the two ends. Germline CDR1 and CDR2: DFQATT and SNEGSKA (reference sequence). The CDR3 length is 15 residues. CDR3 residues: CSARDGGAGNQPQHF. For the CDR3, the DNA is TGCAGTGCTAGAGATGGGGGCGCGGGCAATCAGCCCCAGCATTTT.

A remark on this clonotype: The junction departs from the called germline gene at one end, perhaps through a read error. The chain employs TRBV24-1 and TRBJ1-2, with D perhaps TRBD1 (5 bases). Per germline, CDR1 KGHDR and CDR2 SFDVKD. The CDR3 runs to 18 residues. For the CDR3, the DNA is TGTGCCGCCAGTGGGGCAGGGTCCGACGAATTTCTCGGCTATGGCTACACCTTC. Translation: CAASGAGSDEFLGYGYTF.

CDR3 nucleotides: TGTGCCAGCAGCCTGCTAAGGACCGGGACAGGGGGCTACGAGCAGTACTTC. Residues: CASSLLRTGTGGYEQYF. The rearrangement joins TRBV7-2 to TRBJ2-7, with 11 bases aligning to TRBD1. V shed 5 bases and J 3 bases; nucleotides not matched to a gene: 12. The CDR3 is 17 amino acids. Germline CDR1 is SGHTA and CDR2 is FQGNSA. The full variable domain, with the rest looked up from reference TRBV7-2 and TRBJ2-7, is GAGVSQSPSNKVTEKGKDVELRCDPISGHTALYWYRQSLGQGLEFLIYFQGNSAPDKSGLPSDRFSAERTGGSVSTLTIQRTQQEDSAVYLCASSLLRTGTGGYEQYFGPGTRLTVT.

V and J are TRBV19 and TRBJ2-7, with 12 bases aligning to TRBD1. This CDR3 has 15 amino acids. CDR1 is LNHDA, CDR2 SQIVND, per germline (reference sequence). With 5 bases clipped from V and 2 bases from J, the junction kept 4 bases outside the gene matches. The CDR3 bases are TGTGCCAGTAGTGCGGGACAGGGGGCACCCTACGAGCAGTACTTC. It is translated as CASSAGQGAPYEQYF. The entire variable domain, with the rest obtained from reference TRBV19 and TRBJ2-7, is as follows: DGGITQSPKYLFRKEGQNVTLSCEQNLNHDAMYWYRQDPGQGLRLIYYSQIVNDFQKGDIAEGYSVSREKKESFPLTVTSAQKNPTAFYLCASSAGQGAPYEQYFGPGTRLTVT.

This clonotype was observed at least ten times. The V call is TRBV2, the J call TRBJ1-6; the match to TRBD1 covers 10 bases. The germline gives CDR1 SNHLY, CDR2 FYNNEI. This CDR3 has 14 amino acids. J lost 9 bases, V lost 6 bases, and 5 bases had no gene match. DNA for the CDR3: TGTGCCAGCAGCCAGGACAGGGGGAGTTCACCCCTCCACTTT. It yields the protein CASSQDRGSSPLHF.

The chain carries TRBV5-1 and TRBJ2-7; 10 bases agree with TRBD2. V trimming: 4 bases; J trimming: 5 bases; junction bases outside the gene matches: 3. CDR3 length: 13 amino acids. Germline V lookup: CDR1 SGHRS, CDR2 YFSETQ. CDR3 DNA sequence: TGCGCCAGCAGCCCGCTAGCGGGAGACGAGCAGTACTTC. Its translation: CASSPLAGDEQYF.

This clonotype was seen once. This chain uses TRBV9 with TRBJ2-5, with 10 positions matching TRBD1. Germline V gene sequence: CDR1 SGDLS, CDR2 YYNGEE. This CDR3 has 15 amino acids. J gave up 4 bases and V 4 bases, and 7 bases lay outside the gene matches. The CDR3 DNA is TGTGCCAGCAGCACAAGACAGGGGGCAATAGAGACCCAGTACTTC. Its translation is CASSTRQGAIETQYF.

This chain connects TRBV7-9 to TRBJ2-7, with 9 bases aligning to TRBD1. V shed 5 bases and J 2 bases; nucleotides not matched to a gene: 10. This CDR3 spans 16 amino acids. Looked up from germline, CDR1 is SEHNR and CDR2 is FQNEAQ (reference sequence). DNA for the CDR3: TGTGCCAGCAGCACCGGGGCGGGGACAGGGCCCTACGAGCAGTACTTC. It encodes CASSTGAGTGPYEQYF.

Turning to this clonotype: A much larger clone differs by one base, so this may be a read error. CDR3 in DNA: TGTGCCAGCAGCATAGGGGTGGAGGAGCTGGTTTTT. The encoded protein is CASSIGVEELVF. The rearrangement joins TRBV7-2 to TRBJ2-2, with D tentatively TRBD1 or TRBD2 (5 bases each). This CDR3 region has 12 residues. Germline CDR1 and CDR2: SGHTA and FQGNSA. The whole variable domain, filled in from reference TRBV7-2 and TRBJ2-2, reads GAGVSQSPSNKVTEKGKDVELRCDPISGHTALYWYRQSLGQGLEFLIYFQGNSAPDKSGLPSDRFSAERTGGSVSTLTIQRTQQEDSAVYLCASSIGVEELVFGEGSRLTVL.

The chain employs TRBV20-1 and TRBJ2-7, with D possibly TRBD1 on 6 matching bases. CDR3 length: 12 residues. Germline V gives CDR1 DFQATT, CDR2 SNEGSKA (reference sequence). Trimming removed 5 bases at V and 4 bases at J, with 12 bases between. The CDR3 spells CSAFRQGYEQYF. As DNA, the CDR3 is TGCAGTGCTTTCAGGCAGGGGTACGAGCAGTACTTC.

This clonotype was observed once. Here the CDR3 omits its conserved ending phenylalanine or tryptophan, so a read error is the likely source. The chain recombines TRBV24-1 with TRBJ2-1; 8 bases are shared with TRBD2. The CDR3 covers 12 residues. Trimming cost V 6 bases and J 8 bases; bases outside gene matches: 2. The V gene's germline CDR1 is KGHDR and CDR2 SFDVKD. The CDR3 DNA follows: TGTGCCACCAGTACTAGCGGCGATGAGCAGTTCCTC. Its translation: CATSTSGDEQFL.

This clonotype was picked up many times. The V call is TRBV2, the J call TRBJ1-4, with no clear D. The CDR3 spans 15 residues. V was pared by 1 base and J by 5 bases, with 11 bases between. Looked up from germline, CDR1 is SNHLY and CDR2 is FYNNEI. Here the CDR3 reads CASSEGGVGNEKLFF. The CDR3 bases are TGTGCCAGCAGTGAAGGTGGGGTTGGGAATGAAAAACTGTTTTTT.

This clonotype was observed once. The chain combines TRBV11-2 with TRBJ2-7; maybe TRBD1 (6 bases). The CDR3 sequence is 13 residues long. CDR1 and CDR2 from the germline V gene are SGHAT and FQNNGV. Trimming left V 7 bases short and J 2 bases short, with 12 bases between. This chain's CDR3 is CASTRDTTYEQYF. The DNA for the CDR3 is TGTGCCAGCACCCGGGACACCACCTACGAGCAGTACTTC.

The rearrangement links TRBV5-1 to TRBJ1-1; D perhaps matches TRBD1 (5 bases). Trimming removed 6 bases at V and 1 base at J, with 13 bases between. The germline V gene encodes CDR1 SGHRS and CDR2 YFSETQ. This CDR3 has 14 amino acids. CDR3 in DNA: TGCGCCAGCACCCTCAGTGACAGGAACACTGAAGCTTTCTTT. It is translated as CASTLSDRNTEAFF.